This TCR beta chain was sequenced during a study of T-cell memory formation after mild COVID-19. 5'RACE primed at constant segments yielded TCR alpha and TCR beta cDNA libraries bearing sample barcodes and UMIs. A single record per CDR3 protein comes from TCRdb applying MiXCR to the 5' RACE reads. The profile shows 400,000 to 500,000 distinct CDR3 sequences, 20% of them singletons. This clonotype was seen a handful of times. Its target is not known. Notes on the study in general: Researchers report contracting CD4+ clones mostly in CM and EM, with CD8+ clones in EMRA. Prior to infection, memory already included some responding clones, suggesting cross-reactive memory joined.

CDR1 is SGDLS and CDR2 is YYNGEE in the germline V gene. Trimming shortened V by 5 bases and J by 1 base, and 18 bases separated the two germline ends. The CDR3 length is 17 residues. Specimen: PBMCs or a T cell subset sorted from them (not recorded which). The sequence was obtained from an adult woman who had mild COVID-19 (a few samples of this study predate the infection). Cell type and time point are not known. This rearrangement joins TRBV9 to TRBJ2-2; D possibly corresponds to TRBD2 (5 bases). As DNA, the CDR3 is TGTGCCAGCAGTGACTCTCCTTTGGAGGTGAACACCGGGGAGCTGTTTTTT. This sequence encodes CASSDSPLEVNTGELFF. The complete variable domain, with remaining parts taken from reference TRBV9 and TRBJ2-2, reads DSGVTQTPKHLITATGQRVTLRCSPRSGDLSVYWYQQSLDQGLQFLIQYYNGEERAKGNILERFSAQQFPDLHSELNLSSLELGDSALYFCASSDSPLEVNTGELFFGEGSRLTVL.